The 6 T cell receptor beta chains reported below all come from one sample, sequenced in a study of CD8 T cells in ankylosing spondylitis. TCRdb re-derived calls from the 5' RACE reads in MiXCR, one entry per CDR3 protein. This sample has roughly 150,000 distinct CDR3 sequences, with about 32% found just once. Sequencing was done on a sample of synovial fluid, either unsorted or a sorted T cell fraction (not recorded which). The receptors here all came from a male donor with ankylosing spondylitis.

This clonotype was seen only a few times. The rearrangement uses TRBV7-2 and TRBJ2-7; no clear D. The length of the CDR3 is 12 residues. Trimming removed 7 bases from V and 2 bases from J, with 9 bases in between. Per the germline V gene, CDR1 is SGHTA and CDR2 is FQGNSA. CDR3 DNA: TGTGCCAGCAACCTAACACCCTACGAGCAGTACTTC. Translated: CASNLTPYEQYF.

This clonotype was counted between two and nine times. The rearrangement joins TRBV3-1 to TRBJ1-5; a weak D match, TRBD1 (6 bases). The germline CDR1 and CDR2 sequences are LGHDT and YNNKEL (reference sequence). The CDR3 consists of 14 residues. V was trimmed by 5 bases and J by 3 bases, leaving 11 bases between them. Written as DNA, the CDR3 is TGTGCCAGCAGCTTTACAGGGCCCAATCAGCCCCAGCATTTT. It translates to CASSFTGPNQPQHF. Full variable domain (outside the CDR3, taken from reference TRBV3-1 and TRBJ1-5): DTAVSQTPKYLVTQMGNDKSIKCEQNLGHDTMYWYKQDSKKFLKIMFSYNNKELIINETVPNRFSPKSPDKAHLNLHINSLELGDSAVYFCASSFTGPNQPQHFGDGTRLSIL.

In its sample, this clonotype was seen many times. J is TRBJ2-5 and V is TRBV5-5; 10 nucleotides line up with TRBD1. The CDR3 covers 16 residues. Germline assignment: CDR1 SGHKS and CDR2 YYEKEE (reference sequence). Losses at the gene ends were 4 bases for V and 9 bases for J; bases not matched to a gene: 15. The CDR3 DNA follows: TGTGCCAGCAGCCCTCATTCCGGGACAGGGGAAGATGCCCAGTACTTC. Its protein is CASSPHSGTGEDAQYF.

A few counts support this clonotype. The J gene is TRBJ2-5, the V gene TRBV24-1, with D tentatively TRBD2 (7 bases). Germline lookup yields CDR1 KGHDR and CDR2 SFDVKD. Trimming took off 3 bases at V and 2 bases at J, with 12 bases between the two ends. The length of the CDR3 is 15 residues. The CDR3 loop is CATSDPGGRQETQYF. As DNA, the CDR3 is TGTGCCACCAGTGATCCGGGGGGCAGGCAAGAGACCCAGTACTTC.

In this sample, this clonotype turned up a few times. The rearrangement joins TRBV4-2 to TRBJ2-1, with 10 positions matching TRBD2. The CDR3 covers 17 residues. V was pared by 0 bases and J by 7 bases, with 9 bases of the junction left unmatched. In germline, CDR1 is LGHNA, CDR2 YNFKEQ. CDR3 sequence: CASSQENSGRVWNEQFF. In DNA form, the CDR3 reads TGTGCCAGCAGCCAAGAAAACAGCGGGAGGGTTTGGAATGAGCAGTTCTTC.

The gene calls are TRBV27 and TRBJ2-7; TRBD2 matches 7 bases. CDR1 and CDR2 (germline): MNHEY, SMNVEV (reference sequence). The CDR3 is 15 amino acids. The J segment lost 2 bases and the V segment lost 5 bases, leaving 9 bases of the junction unmatched. As DNA, the CDR3 is TGTGCCAGCAGTGGGGCGGGAGATCCCACCTACGAGCAGTACTTC. This encodes CASSGAGDPTYEQYF.